The clone carrying this TCR beta chain was detected only a few times. The sample originates from a study of human T cells and chemical hapten exposure. Study-level background: Read at 6 days, the patch tests placed 0.01% DPC on the upper back.

The time point was: patch test 2, 6 weeks after DPC sensitization. Treatment noted: therapeutic diphenylcyclopropenone sensitization with weekly scalp DPC. Attachment of unique molecular identifiers to individual cDNA molecules was performed in the library. A single record per CDR3 protein comes from TCRdb applying MiXCR to the RACE reads. The table has roughly 96,000 distinct CDR3 sequences, about 9% seen once. Per the germline V gene, CDR1 is ENHRY and CDR2 is SYGVKD. Trimming cost V 5 bases and J 5 bases, with 10 bases left between them. This CDR3 has 13 residues. The specimen comprised whole blood, sampled in connection with sensitization to the hapten diphenylcyclopropenone (DPC). J is TRBJ1-5 and V is TRBV10-3; the D gene is possibly TRBD1 (5 bases). This TCR derives from a woman aged 40-49 years with alopecia areata. Some clones in this sample may be carry-over from other donors' samples. The CDR3 DNA reads TGTGCCATCAGTCTCGGGGGGGATCAGCCCCAGCATTTT. Protein: CAISLGGDQPQHF.